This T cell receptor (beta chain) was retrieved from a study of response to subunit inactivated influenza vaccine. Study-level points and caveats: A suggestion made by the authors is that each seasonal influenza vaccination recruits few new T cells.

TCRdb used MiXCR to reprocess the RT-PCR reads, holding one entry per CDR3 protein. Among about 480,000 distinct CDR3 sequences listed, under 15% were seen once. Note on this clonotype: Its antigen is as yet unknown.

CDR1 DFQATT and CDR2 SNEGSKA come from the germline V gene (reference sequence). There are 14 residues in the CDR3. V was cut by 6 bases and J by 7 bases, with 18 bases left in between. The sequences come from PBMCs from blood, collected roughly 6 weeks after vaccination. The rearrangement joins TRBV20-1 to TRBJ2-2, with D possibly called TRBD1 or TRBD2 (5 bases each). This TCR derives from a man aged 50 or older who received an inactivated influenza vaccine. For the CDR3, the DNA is TGCAGTGCCGATTATGGGGGAAGGGGCGGGGAGCTGTTTTTT. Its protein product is CSADYGGRGGELFF.